This TCR beta chain is drawn from a study of tumor-infiltrating lymphocytes in primary liver carcinoma. General study findings and limits: Relative to blood, tumors carried a significantly larger fraction of the repertoire in their top 250 clones (p = 0.039). Tumor-adjacent and tumor-blood pairs shared a smaller degree of overlap than tumor region pairs.

The V end lost 6 bases, the J end lost 3 bases, and 15 bases lay between the germline ends. This CDR3 is built from 15 residues. CDR1 and CDR2 from the germline V gene are MRHNA and SNTAGT. With 500 ng total RNA as template and a constant-region primer, TCR beta cDNA was made. Sequencing libraries for TCR beta derived from three nested multiplex PCR rounds that used slightly modified ARM-PCR. It was with TRBV1-TRBV30 forward primers and a C-beta reverse primer that the first two PCR rounds were run, at roughly 9 cycles each. TCRdb used MiXCR to reprocess the multiplex PCR reads, holding one entry per CDR3 protein. The data show some 130,000 distinct CDR3 sequences, nearly 70% seen once. The tissue used was unsorted bulk material of about 20-33 mg. RNA and DNA were co-extracted from it with the AllPrep DNA/RNA mini kit. A remark on this clonotype: Its antigen is not identified.

Sequences were obtained from tumor-adjacent normal liver tissue. V gene TRBV6-4 combines with J gene TRBJ2-1, with D maybe TRBD1 (5 bases). The clonotype was recovered from a woman aged 60 to 75 with primary liver carcinoma and hepatitis B virus infection. CDR3 sequence: CASSQRETDYNEQFF. CDR3 coding DNA: TGTGCCAGCAGCCAGAGAGAGACAGACTACAATGAGCAGTTCTTC.